The 27 T cell receptor beta chains below all came from one sample that was sequenced in a study of neurological immune-mediated disorders. TCRdb re-derived calls from the 5' RACE reads in MiXCR, one entry per CDR3 protein. The sample includes 20,000 or so distinct CDR3 sequences, 6% to 8.5% seen only once; the top ten take roughly 17%. Sequencing was done on a sample of CD8+ T cells from blood. The receptors derive from a woman aged 25 to 39 with HTLV-1-associated myelopathy (HAM/TSP).

The table lists this clonotype with many counts. The CDR3 DNA reads TGTGCCAGCAGCCAAATTTTAAGTGTCACCGCAGACACCGGGGAGCTGTTTTTT. Translating it yields CASSQILSVTADTGELFF. J is TRBJ2-2 and V is TRBV3-1; no definite D call. Germline V CDR1 and CDR2: LGHDT, YNNKEL (reference sequence). CDR3 size: 18 residues. V was shortened by 2 bases and J by 3 bases, with 19 bases between the two germline ends. Variable domain in full (rest from reference TRBV3-1 and TRBJ2-2): DTAVSQTPKYLVTQMGNDKSIKCEQNLGHDTMYWYKQDSKKFLKIMFSYNNKELIINETVPNRFSPKSPDKAHLNLHINSLELGDSAVYFCASSQILSVTADTGELFFGEGSRLTVL.

The table lists this clonotype with many counts. This sequence joins TRBV20-1 and TRBJ2-7; D not certain. Trimming shortened V by 0 bases and J by 4 bases, and 10 bases separated the two germline ends. CDR3 length: 13 residues. CDR1 is DFQATT, CDR2 SNEGSKA, per germline (reference sequence). CDR3 nucleotide sequence: TGCAGTGCTAGAGACAGGAGAAAATACGAGCAGTACTTC. Its protein is CSARDRRKYEQYF.

This clonotype is deemed medium-sized. The V call is TRBV6-4, the J call TRBJ2-5; 11 positions match TRBD2. Looked up from germline, CDR1 is MRHNA and CDR2 is SNTAGT. The CDR3 sequence is 15 residues long. The ends lost 3 bases at V and 2 bases at J; junction bases unmatched: 2. The CDR3 sequence: CASSDTSGGQETQYF. The CDR3 DNA sequence: TGTGCCAGCAGTGATACTAGCGGGGGACAAGAGACCCAGTACTTC.

The V call is TRBV6-2 or TRBV6-3, the J call TRBJ1-2; the D is unclear. This CDR3 is 16 amino acids long. V lost 1 base, J lost 6 bases, and 18 bases lay in between. The V gene's germline CDR1 is MNHEY and CDR2 SVGEGT. CDR3 nucleotide sequence: TGTGCCAGCAGTTACTTTGATTCTGGGGATCGGAATGGCTACACCTTC. It is translated as CASSYFDSGDRNGYTF.

This clonotype occurred many times. J is TRBJ2-7 and V is TRBV20-1, with 8 bases that match TRBD2. The CDR3 totals 15 residues. Trimming at V came to 5 bases and at J to 3 bases, leaving 12 bases not matched to a gene. Germline CDR1 and CDR2: DFQATT and SNEGSKA (reference sequence). The CDR3 sequence is CSADSSSGFLYEQYF. The DNA for the CDR3 is TGCAGTGCTGACAGCTCTAGCGGGTTCCTCTACGAGCAGTACTTC.

This clonotype was counted at least ten times. This rearrangement joins TRBV6-2 or TRBV6-3 to TRBJ2-7; tentatively, D is TRBD1 (6 bases). CDR3 size: 14 residues. Trimming left V 10 bases short and J 3 bases short, with 19 bases between. Germline lookup yields CDR1 MNHEY and CDR2 SVGEGT. DNA for the CDR3: TGTGCCACCAACCCCGAACGACAGGTCTACGAGCAGTACTTC. Translating gives CATNPERQVYEQYF.

This clonotype has a count of ten or more. This may stem from a read error, because a much larger clone lies one nucleotide away. The chain employs TRBV5-1 and TRBJ2-7, with no clear D. The CDR3 length is 13 residues. Per the germline V gene, CDR1 is SGHRS and CDR2 is YFSETQ. V dropped 2 bases and J dropped 7 bases, with 13 bases sitting between them. The CDR3 DNA reads as TGCGCCAGCAGCTTCGGGCGAGTGGGGGAGCAGTACTTC. Its protein product is CASSFGRVGEQYF. Combining the CDR3 with reference TRBV5-1 and TRBJ2-7 gives the whole variable domain KAGVTQTPRYLIKTRGQQVTLSCSPISGHRSVSWYQQTPGQGLQFLFEYFSETQRNKGNFPGRFSGRQFSNSRSEMNVSTLELGDSALYLCASSFGRVGEQYFGPGTRLTVT.

The sample holds many counts of this clonotype. The chain carries TRBV24-1 and TRBJ1-1, with TRBD1 matching 8 bases. The CDR3 is 13 residues long. Germline V gene lookup returns CDR1 KGHDR and CDR2 SFDVKD. Trimming took 2 bases from V and 6 from J; bases not matched to a gene: 1. The CDR3 protein is CATSDSQGAEAFF. The CDR3 DNA sequence: TGTGCCACCAGTGATTCACAGGGGGCTGAAGCTTTCTTT.

This clonotype was seen at least ten times. This chain connects TRBV27 to TRBJ2-7; unclear D gene. The CDR3 spans 13 residues. Germline values: CDR1 MNHEY, CDR2 SMNVEV (reference sequence). V was cut by 3 bases and J by 2 bases, with 8 bases left in between. CDR3 region: CASSFGNTYEQYF. The CDR3 region has the DNA TGTGCCAGCAGTTTTGGGAACACCTACGAGCAGTACTTC.

Ten or more counts support this clonotype. The rearrangement uses TRBV7-2 and TRBJ2-1; the D gene is possibly TRBD1 (6 bases). V shed 6 bases and J shed 0 bases, with 12 bases lying between them. In germline, CDR1 is SGHTA, CDR2 FQGNSA. The CDR3 spans 15 residues. CDR3 DNA sequence: TGTGCCAGCAGTGGGGGACATTACTCCTACAATGAGCAGTTCTTC. Amino acid sequence: CASSGGHYSYNEQFF.

In this sample, this clonotype turned up many times. The chain uses TRBV7-3 and TRBJ2-3, with a possible D match to TRBD1 (5 bases). V lost 4 bases and J 4 bases, leaving 15 bases between the germline ends. Germline assignment: CDR1 SGHTA and CDR2 FQGTGA. The CDR3 loop spans 15 amino acids. The DNA of the CDR3 is TGTGCCAGCAGCTCCACAGGTTCGCTCGCAGATACGCAGTATTTT. Its translation: CASSSTGSLADTQYF.

The rearrangement links TRBV20-1 to TRBJ1-1, with D unresolved. The V gene lost 6 bases and the J gene lost 4 bases, with 15 bases spanning the gap. This CDR3 comprises 13 residues. Germline V gene lookup returns CDR1 DFQATT and CDR2 SNEGSKA (reference sequence). The CDR3 bases are TGCAGTGCCATGGTGGCTGGGCGCACTGAAGCTTTCTTT. Residues: CSAMVAGRTEAFF.

Many counts were recorded for this clonotype. The gene calls are TRBV20-1 and TRBJ2-1, with 7 nucleotides matching TRBD2. V lost 6 bases, J lost 5 bases, and 10 bases stayed unmatched. The length of the CDR3 is 14 residues. CDR1 is DFQATT and CDR2 is SNEGSKA in the germline V gene (reference sequence). In DNA form, the CDR3 reads TGCAGTGCCGCGGGCGCCCTAGCGGACAATGAGCAGTTCTTC. Translating gives CSAAGALADNEQFF.

This clonotype was seen repeatedly, ten times or more. This chain uses TRBV5-6 with TRBJ2-1, with D perhaps assigned TRBD1 or TRBD2 (7 bases each). Looked up from germline, CDR1 is SGHDT and CDR2 is YYEEEE. This CDR3 spans 14 amino acids. V was trimmed by 6 bases and J by 10 bases, leaving 20 bases between them. The CDR3 reads CASTPQGRGWEQFF. The CDR3 coding sequence is TGTGCCAGCACCCCACAGGGGAGGGGTTGGGAGCAGTTCTTC.

A remark on this clonotype: Because the CDR3's place on the DNA is in doubt, the DNA is left out and the CDR3 is given as listed by TCRdb. The chain employs TRBV7-2 and TRBJ2-3; the table gives TRBD2 as D, unverified against the DNA. Germline CDR1 and CDR2: SGHTA and FQGNSA. Termini included, the CDR3 measures 22 amino acids. The CDR3 region is CASSFYICSAREGRGDTDTQYF.

The table lists this clonotype with many counts. The V and J genes are TRBV20-1 and TRBJ1-5; D call uncertain. CDR3 length: 12 amino acids. Trimming stripped 4 bases from V and 11 bases from J, with 15 bases between. Germline V gene data show CDR1 as DFQATT and CDR2 as SNEGSKA (reference sequence). CDR3 sequence (DNA): TGCAGTGCTACTTCGACCGGGCCAGCCCAGCATTTT. Protein: CSATSTGPAQHF.

This rearrangement joins TRBV7-2 to TRBJ1-2, with 10 nucleotides matching TRBD1. Germline V gene lookup returns CDR1 SGHTA and CDR2 FQGNSA. The CDR3 has 16 amino acids. Germline trimming cut 3 bases from V and 7 bases from J; bases unmatched to any gene: 11. CDR3 DNA: TGTGCCAGCAGCTTGGGCCCAGGGACAGGGGACATTGGCTACACCTTC. This translates into CASSLGPGTGDIGYTF.

At least ten counts were recorded for this clonotype. The rearrangement links TRBV29-1 to TRBJ2-7; weak D call: TRBD1 (6 bases). There are 11 residues in the CDR3. V was trimmed by 5 bases and J by 6 bases, leaving 11 bases between them. The germline CDR1 and CDR2 sequences are SQVTM and ANQGSEA. CDR3 DNA: TGCAGCGTTCTACAGGGTGCCGAGCAGTACTTC. Encoded protein: CSVLQGAEQYF.

This clonotype was seen many times. The chain carries TRBV20-1 and TRBJ2-7; 7 bases agree with TRBD1. The junction had 9 bases not matched to a gene; V was cut back by 4 bases and J by 6 bases. Germline CDR1 reads DFQATT; CDR2 reads SNEGSKA (reference sequence). The CDR3 contains 13 residues. CDR3 residues: CSATRQGPTEQYF. In DNA, the CDR3 is TGCAGTGCTACCCGACAGGGCCCGACCGAGCAGTACTTC.

This clonotype was counted ten times or more. CDR3 sequence: CSARDESSYEQYF. The DNA of the CDR3 is TGCAGTGCCCGCGATGAATCCTCCTACGAGCAGTACTTC. The chain uses TRBV20-1 and TRBJ2-7; D gene unclear. This CDR3 has 13 amino acids. In germline, CDR1 is DFQATT, CDR2 SNEGSKA (reference sequence). The ends were cut back, 6 bases at V and 0 bases at J, with 12 bases in the middle.

This clonotype was picked up many times. The V gene is TRBV6-1, the J gene TRBJ2-3; maybe TRBD2 (7 bases). The germline V and J ends were trimmed by 2 bases and 0 bases, with 12 bases remaining between them. Germline CDR1 reads MNHNS; CDR2 reads SASEGT. The CDR3 has 16 amino acids. The CDR3: CASSELGGGSTDTQYF. Written as DNA, the CDR3 is TGTGCCAGCAGTGAATTAGGGGGGGGGAGCACAGATACGCAGTATTTT.

This clonotype was observed at least ten times. The chain has TRBV20-1 and TRBJ2-2; D is unclear. Germline lookup yields CDR1 DFQATT and CDR2 SNEGSKA (reference sequence). This CDR3 has 16 residues. V was cut by 0 bases and J by 4 bases, with 15 bases left in between. CDR3 sequence reads: CSARDNRLVGTGELFF. The CDR3 nucleotides read TGCAGTGCTAGAGATAACCGGCTAGTTGGCACCGGGGAGCTGTTTTTT.

This clonotype was seen at least ten times. This rearrangement joins TRBV7-8 to TRBJ2-3, with no clear D. Germline V gene lookup returns CDR1 SGHVS and CDR2 FQNEAQ. The V gene lost 5 bases and the J gene lost 4 bases, with 13 bases spanning the gap. The CDR3 sequence is 14 residues long. The CDR3 sequence is CASSDGREPDTQYF. DNA for the CDR3: TGTGCCAGCAGCGATGGACGAGAACCAGATACGCAGTATTTT.

Worth noting for this clonotype: With a much larger clone just one base away, this may be a read error. The conserved phenylalanine or tryptophan is not found at the CDR3 terminus, so this likely reflects a read error. J is TRBJ1-1 and V is TRBV20-1; no reliable D call. Germline CDR1 DFQATT, CDR2 SNEGSKA (reference sequence). V lost 3 bases, J lost 5 bases, and 13 bases lay in between. The CDR3 contains 13 residues. In nucleotides, the CDR3 is TGCAGTGCTAGTTCGCACGGGCGAACTGAAGCTTTCCTT. Protein sequence: CSASSHGRTEAFL.

This clonotype was recorded many times. The V and J genes are TRBV20-1 and TRBJ2-2, with 7 bases aligning to TRBD2. With 6 bases clipped from V and 6 bases from J, the junction kept 13 bases outside the gene matches. Germline CDR1 reads DFQATT; CDR2 reads SNEGSKA (reference sequence). The CDR3 length is 15 residues. As DNA, the CDR3 is TGCAGTGCCCAGGTCCCGGGGGGTGAGTCCGGGGAGCTGTTTTTT. It yields the protein CSAQVPGGESGELFF.

The sample holds many counts of this clonotype. The chain combines TRBV10-3 with TRBJ2-2, with 13 bases that match TRBD2. The CDR3 covers 17 residues. J was trimmed by 0 bases and V by 4 bases; bases with no gene match: 2. Germline loops: CDR1 ENHRY, CDR2 SYGVKD. The CDR3 region has the DNA TGTGCCATCAGTGGGACTAGCGGGGGCCCGAACACCGGGGAGCTGTTTTTT. Amino acids: CAISGTSGGPNTGELFF.

This clonotype was detected ten times or more. V and J are TRBV6-5 and TRBJ1-2; D gene unclear. V was cut by 2 bases and J by 8 bases, with 9 bases left in between. Germline CDR1 reads MNHEY; CDR2 reads SVGAGI. The CDR3 has 12 residues. CDR3 in DNA: TGTGCCAGCAGTTACGACGGTCTGGGCTACACCTTC. Residues: CASSYDGLGYTF.